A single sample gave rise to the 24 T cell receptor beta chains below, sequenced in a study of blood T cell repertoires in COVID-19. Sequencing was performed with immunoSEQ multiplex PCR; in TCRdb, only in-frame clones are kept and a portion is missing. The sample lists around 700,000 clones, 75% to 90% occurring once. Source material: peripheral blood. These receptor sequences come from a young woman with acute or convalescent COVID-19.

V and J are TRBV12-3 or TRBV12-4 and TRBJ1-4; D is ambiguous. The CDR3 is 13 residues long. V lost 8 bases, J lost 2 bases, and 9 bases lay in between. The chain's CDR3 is CASAGWTNEKLFF. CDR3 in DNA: TGTGCCAGCGCCGGGTGGACTAATGAAAAACTGTTTTTT.

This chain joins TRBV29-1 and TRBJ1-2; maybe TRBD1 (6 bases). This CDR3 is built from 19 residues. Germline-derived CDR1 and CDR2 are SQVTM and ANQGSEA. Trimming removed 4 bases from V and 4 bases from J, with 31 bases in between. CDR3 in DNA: TGCAGCGTTGGATCCCCATGGGGCAGGGGAAGGGCAAGGACCTATGGCTACACCTTC. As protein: CSVGSPWGRGRARTYGYTF.

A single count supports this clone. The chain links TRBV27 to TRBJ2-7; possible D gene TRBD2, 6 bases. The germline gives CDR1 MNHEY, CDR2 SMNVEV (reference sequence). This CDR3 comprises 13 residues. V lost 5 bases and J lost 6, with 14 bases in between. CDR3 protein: CASSPGPGGEQYF. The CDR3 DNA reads TGTGCCAGCAGTCCCGGCCCCGGGGGCGAGCAGTACTTC.

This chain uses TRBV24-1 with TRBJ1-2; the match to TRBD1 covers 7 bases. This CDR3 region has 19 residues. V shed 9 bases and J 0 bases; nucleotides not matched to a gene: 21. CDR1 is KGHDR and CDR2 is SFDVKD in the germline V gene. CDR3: CATGRSNTGDPQTNYGYTF. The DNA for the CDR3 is TGTGCCACCGGACGATCTAACACAGGGGACCCACAGACTAACTATGGCTACACCTTC.

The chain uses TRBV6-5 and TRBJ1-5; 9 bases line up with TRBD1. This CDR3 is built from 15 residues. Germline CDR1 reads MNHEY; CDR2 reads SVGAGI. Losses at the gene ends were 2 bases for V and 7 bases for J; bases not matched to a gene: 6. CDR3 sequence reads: CASSYPGGQGQPQHF. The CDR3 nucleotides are TGTGCCAGCAGTTACCCCGGAGGACAGGGGCAGCCCCAGCATTTT.

The CDR3 spells CASSDRPGGTEAFF. The DNA for the CDR3 is TGTGCCAGCAGTGACCGGCCCGGGGGCACTGAAGCTTTCTTT. This rearrangement joins TRBV6-4 to TRBJ1-1; perhaps TRBD1 as D (5 bases). Trimming took 2 bases from V and 4 from J, leaving 11 bases between them. This CDR3 comprises 14 residues. Germline assignment: CDR1 MRHNA and CDR2 SNTAGT.

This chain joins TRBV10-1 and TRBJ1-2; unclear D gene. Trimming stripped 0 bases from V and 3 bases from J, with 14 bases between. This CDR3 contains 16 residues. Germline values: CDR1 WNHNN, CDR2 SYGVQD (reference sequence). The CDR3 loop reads CASSESGPASDYGYTF. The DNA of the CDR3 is TGCGCCAGCAGTGAGTCAGGACCGGCTAGCGACTATGGCTACACCTTC.

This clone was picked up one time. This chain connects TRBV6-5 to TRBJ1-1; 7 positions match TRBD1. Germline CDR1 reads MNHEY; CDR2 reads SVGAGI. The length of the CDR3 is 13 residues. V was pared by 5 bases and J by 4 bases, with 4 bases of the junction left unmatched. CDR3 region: CASSRAGGTEAFF. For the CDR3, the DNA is TGTGCCAGCAGTCGGGCAGGGGGCACTGAAGCTTTCTTT.

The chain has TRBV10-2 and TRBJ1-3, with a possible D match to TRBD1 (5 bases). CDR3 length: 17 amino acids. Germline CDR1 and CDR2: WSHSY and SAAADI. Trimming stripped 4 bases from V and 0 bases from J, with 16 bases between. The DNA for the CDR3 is TGCGCCAGCAGTGTATCAGGGCCCCCAAGCTCTGGAAACACCATATATTTT. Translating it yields CASSVSGPPSSGNTIYF.

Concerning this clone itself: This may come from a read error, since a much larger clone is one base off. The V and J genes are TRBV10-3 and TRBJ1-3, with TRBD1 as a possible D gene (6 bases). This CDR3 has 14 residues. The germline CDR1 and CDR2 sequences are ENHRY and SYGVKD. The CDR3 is CVILAGEAGNTIYF. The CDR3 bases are TGTGTCATCTTAGCAGGGGAAGCTGGAAACACCATATATTTT.

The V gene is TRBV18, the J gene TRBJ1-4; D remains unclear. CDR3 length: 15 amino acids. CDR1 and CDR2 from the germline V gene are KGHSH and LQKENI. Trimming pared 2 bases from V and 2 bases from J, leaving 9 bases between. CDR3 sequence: CASSPFSQTNEKLFF. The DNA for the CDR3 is TGTGCCAGCTCACCATTCTCACAGACTAATGAAAAACTGTTTTTT.

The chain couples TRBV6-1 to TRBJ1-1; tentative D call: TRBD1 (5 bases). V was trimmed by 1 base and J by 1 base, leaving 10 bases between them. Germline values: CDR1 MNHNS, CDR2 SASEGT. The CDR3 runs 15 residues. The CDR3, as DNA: TGTGCCAGCAGTGAAGAGGGGATGGGGAACACTGAAGCTTTCTTT. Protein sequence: CASSEEGMGNTEAFF.

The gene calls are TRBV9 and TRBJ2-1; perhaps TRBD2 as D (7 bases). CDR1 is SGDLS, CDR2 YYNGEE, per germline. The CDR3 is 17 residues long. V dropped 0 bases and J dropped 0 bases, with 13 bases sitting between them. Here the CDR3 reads CASSVVGRGASYNEQFF. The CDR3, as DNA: TGTGCCAGCAGCGTAGTAGGTCGGGGGGCCTCCTACAATGAGCAGTTCTTC.

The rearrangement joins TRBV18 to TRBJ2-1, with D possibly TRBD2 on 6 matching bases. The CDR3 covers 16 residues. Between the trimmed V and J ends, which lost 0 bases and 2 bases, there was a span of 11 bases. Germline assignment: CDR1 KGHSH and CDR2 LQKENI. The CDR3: CASSPPEAGTYNEQFF. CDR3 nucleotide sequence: TGTGCCAGCTCACCACCGGAGGCGGGAACCTACAATGAGCAGTTCTTC. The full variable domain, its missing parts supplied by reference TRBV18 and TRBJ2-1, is NAGVMQNPRHLVRRRGQEARLRCSPMKGHSHVYWYRQLPEEGLKFMVYLQKENIIDESGMPKERFSAEFPKEGPSILRIQQVVRGDSAAYFCASSPPEAGTYNEQFFGPGTRLTVL.

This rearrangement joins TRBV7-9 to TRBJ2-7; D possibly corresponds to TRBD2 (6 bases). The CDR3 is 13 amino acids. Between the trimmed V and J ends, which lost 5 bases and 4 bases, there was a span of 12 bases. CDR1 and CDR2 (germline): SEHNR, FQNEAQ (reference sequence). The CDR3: CASSRSGRYEQYF. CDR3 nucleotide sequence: TGTGCCAGCAGCAGGTCAGGGAGGTACGAGCAGTACTTC.

CDR3 sequence reads: CASSSEGRAYEQYF. In nucleotides, the CDR3 is TGTGCCAGCAGCTCTGAAGGGAGGGCCTACGAGCAGTACTTC. V gene TRBV13 combines with J gene TRBJ2-7, with 7 nucleotides matching TRBD2. J lost 2 bases, V lost 4 bases, and 5 bases had no gene match. This CDR3 spans 14 amino acids. The germline V gene has CDR1 PRHDT and CDR2 FYEKMQ (reference sequence).

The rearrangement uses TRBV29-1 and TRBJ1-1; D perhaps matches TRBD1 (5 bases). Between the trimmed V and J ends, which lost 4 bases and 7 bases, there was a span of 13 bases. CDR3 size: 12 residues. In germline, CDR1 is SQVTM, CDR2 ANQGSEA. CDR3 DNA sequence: TGCAGCGTTGTAGGTTTAGGGGATGAAGCTTTCTTT. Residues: CSVVGLGDEAFF.

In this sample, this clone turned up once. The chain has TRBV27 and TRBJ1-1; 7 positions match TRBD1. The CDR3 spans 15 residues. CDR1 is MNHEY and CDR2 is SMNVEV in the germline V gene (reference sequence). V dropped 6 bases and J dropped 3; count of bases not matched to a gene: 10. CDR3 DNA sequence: TGTGCCAGCAGACCTCTCCGAACAGGGGACACTGAAGCTTTCTTT. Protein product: CASRPLRTGDTEAFF.

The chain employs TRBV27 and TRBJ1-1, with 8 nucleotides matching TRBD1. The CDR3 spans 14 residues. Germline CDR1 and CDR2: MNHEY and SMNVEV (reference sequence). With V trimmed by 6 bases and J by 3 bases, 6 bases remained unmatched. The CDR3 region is CASRRTGRDTEAFF. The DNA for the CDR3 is TGTGCCAGCAGACGGACAGGGAGGGACACTGAAGCTTTCTTT.

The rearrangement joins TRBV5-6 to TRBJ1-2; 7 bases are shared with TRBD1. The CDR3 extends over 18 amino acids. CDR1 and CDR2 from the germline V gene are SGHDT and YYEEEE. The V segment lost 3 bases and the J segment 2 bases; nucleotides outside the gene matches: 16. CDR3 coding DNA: TGTGCCAGCAGCTGGACTCTCCCGGGACCCAGGGGGAACTATGGCTACACCTTC. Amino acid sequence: CASSWTLPGPRGNYGYTF. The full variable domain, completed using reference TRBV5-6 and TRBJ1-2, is DAGVTQSPTHLIKTRGQQVTLRCSPKSGHDTVSWYQQALGQGPQFIFQYYEEEERQRGNFPDRFSGHQFPNYSSELNVNALLLGDSALYLCASSWTLPGPRGNYGYTFGSGTRLTVV.

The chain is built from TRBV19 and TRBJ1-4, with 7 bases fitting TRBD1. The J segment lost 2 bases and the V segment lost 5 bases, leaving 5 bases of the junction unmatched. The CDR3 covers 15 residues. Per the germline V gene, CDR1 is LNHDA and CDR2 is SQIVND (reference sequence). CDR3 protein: CASSVPGQTNEKLFF. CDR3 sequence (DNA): TGTGCCAGTAGTGTACCGGGACAGACTAATGAAAAACTGTTTTTT. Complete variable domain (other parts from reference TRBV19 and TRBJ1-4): DGGITQSPKYLFRKEGQNVTLSCEQNLNHDAMYWYRQDPGQGLRLIYYSQIVNDFQKGDIAEGYSVSREKKESFPLTVTSAQKNPTAFYLCASSVPGQTNEKLFFGSGTQLSVL.

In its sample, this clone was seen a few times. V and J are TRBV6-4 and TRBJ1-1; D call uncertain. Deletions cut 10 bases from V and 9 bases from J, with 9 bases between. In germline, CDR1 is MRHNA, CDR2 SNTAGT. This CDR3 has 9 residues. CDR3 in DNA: TGTGCCACCTTATATAAAGCTTTCTTT. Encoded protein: CATLYKAFF.

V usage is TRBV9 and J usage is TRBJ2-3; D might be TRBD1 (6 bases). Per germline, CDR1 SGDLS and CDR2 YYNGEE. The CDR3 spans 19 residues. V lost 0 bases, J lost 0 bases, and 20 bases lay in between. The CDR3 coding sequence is TGTGCCAGCAGCGTAGATCTTGGACCGGGACATTCTAGCACAGATACGCAGTATTTT. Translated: CASSVDLGPGHSSTDTQYF.

CDR3 in DNA: TGTGCCAGCAGCCAACTTTTGAGCTCTAACACTGAAGCTTTCTTT. This encodes CASSQLLSSNTEAFF. The chain employs TRBV7-9 and TRBJ1-1, with D unresolved. The CDR3 is made up of 15 amino acids. Germline CDR1 is SEHNR and CDR2 is FQNEAQ (reference sequence). The V and J ends lost 5 bases and 2 bases respectively, with 15 bases between them.